This T cell receptor beta chain was captured in a study of cytomegalovirus exposure and HLA in healthy donors. The study's findings and limits: The study labeled 164 TCR beta chains cytomegalovirus-associated.

This clone was seen just once. Its target is not known. PCR involved 60 Vbeta and 13 Jbeta primers. Sequencing was performed with immunoSEQ multiplex PCR; in TCRdb, only in-frame clones are kept and a portion is missing. There are around 80,000 clones in the sample; under 80% occur only once, and 1.6% lies in the top ten. This CDR3 is 17 amino acids long. The V gene end was trimmed by 4 bases and the J gene end by 4 bases; junction bases not matched to a gene: 9. Germline CDR1 LNHDA, CDR2 SQIVND (reference sequence). The sequence derives from a man aged 35-49 years in good health and CMV-seronegative. Material: PBMCs. The V call is TRBV19, the J call TRBJ2-2, with 10 positions matching TRBD1. CDR3 sequence reads: CASSKDSGTGATGELFF. DNA for the CDR3: TGTGCCAGTAGTAAGGACTCCGGGACAGGGGCCACCGGGGAGCTGTTTTTT.